The TCR beta chain described here comes from a study of blood T cells in healthy people across ages. Using a J-beta primer mix together with a sample-barcoded 5' primer, a second PCR was run for roughly 6 to 12 cycles. TCRdb recomputed calls from the 5' RACE reads with MiXCR, one row per CDR3 protein. This sample has some 1,800,000 distinct CDR3 sequences, with about 39% found just once. This clonotype showed up just a few times. Germline V gene data show CDR1 as SGHRS and CDR2 as YFSETQ. The V end was cut by 3 bases, the J end by 5 bases, with 13 bases between. The CDR3 runs to 14 residues. The chain has TRBV5-1 and TRBJ2-3, with D maybe TRBD1 (6 bases). The TCR originated in a human donor in good health. Sequencing was done on a sample of blood. CDR3 bases: TGCGCCAGCAGCTGGGGGCAGACCGAAGATACGCAGTATTTT. Protein product: CASSWGQTEDTQYF.